This T cell receptor beta chain was identified in a study of T cells in Graves' hyperthyroidism and ophthalmopathy. Overall study findings and caveats: Most thyroid-expanded clonotypes above 0.001 were also found in blood.

V lost 0 bases, J lost 0 bases, and 14 bases lay in between. Germline lookup yields CDR1 DFQATT and CDR2 SNEGSKA (reference sequence). The CDR3 runs to 17 residues. This clonotype came up many times. Its antigen is not known. Drawn at first hyperthyroidism diagnosis, the blood sample preceded any ophthalmopathy symptoms. TCR beta CDR3 region amplification was performed from RNA transcripts. The TCR CDR3 first-round RT-PCR relied on the HTBI primer set. A single record per CDR3 protein comes from TCRdb applying MiXCR to the multiplex PCR reads. The sample comprises roughly 380,000 distinct CDR3 sequences, roughly 13% of which are singletons, and 20% rests with the top ten.

This sequence joins TRBV20-1 and TRBJ2-2; D is perhaps TRBD1 (6 bases). Sequencing was done on a sample of blood. The clonotype comes from a man in his thirties or forties with Graves' hyperthyroidism that later progressed to Graves' ophthalmopathy. CDR3 in amino acids: CSARDPRQVSNTGELFF. As DNA, the CDR3 is TGCAGTGCTAGAGACCCTCGACAGGTATCGAACACCGGGGAGCTGTTTTTT.